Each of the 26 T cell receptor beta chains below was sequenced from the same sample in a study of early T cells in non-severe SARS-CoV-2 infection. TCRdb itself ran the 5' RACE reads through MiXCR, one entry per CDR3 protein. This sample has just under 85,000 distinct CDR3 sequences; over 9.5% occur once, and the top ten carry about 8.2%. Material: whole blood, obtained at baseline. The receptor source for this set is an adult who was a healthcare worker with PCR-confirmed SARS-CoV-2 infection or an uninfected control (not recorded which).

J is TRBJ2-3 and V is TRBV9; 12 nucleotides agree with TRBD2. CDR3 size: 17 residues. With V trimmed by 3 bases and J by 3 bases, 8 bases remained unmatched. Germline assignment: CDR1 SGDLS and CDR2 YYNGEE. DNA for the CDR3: TGTGCCAGCAGCGCCGCTAGCGGGAGGGCCGGTACAGATACGCAGTATTTT. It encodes CASSAASGRAGTDTQYF. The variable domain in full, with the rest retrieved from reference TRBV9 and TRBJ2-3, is DSGVTQTPKHLITATGQRVTLRCSPRSGDLSVYWYQQSLDQGLQFLIQYYNGEERAKGNILERFSAQQFPDLHSELNLSSLELGDSALYFCASSAASGRAGTDTQYFGPGTRLTVL.

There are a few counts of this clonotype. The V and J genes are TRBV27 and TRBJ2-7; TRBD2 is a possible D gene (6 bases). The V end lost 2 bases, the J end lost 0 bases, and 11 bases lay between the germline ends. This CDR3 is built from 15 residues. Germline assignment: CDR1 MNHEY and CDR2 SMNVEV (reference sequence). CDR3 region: CASSLTSLSSYEQYF. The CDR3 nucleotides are TGTGCCAGCAGTTTAACTAGCCTCAGCTCCTACGAGCAGTACTTC.

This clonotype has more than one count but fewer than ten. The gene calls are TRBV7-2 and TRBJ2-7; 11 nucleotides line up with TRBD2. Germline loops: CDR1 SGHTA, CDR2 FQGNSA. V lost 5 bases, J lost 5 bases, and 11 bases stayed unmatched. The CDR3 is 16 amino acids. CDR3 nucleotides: TGTGCCAGCAGCCCCGATAGCGGGAGGGCCGGCGACGAGCAGTACTTC. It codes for CASSPDSGRAGDEQYF.

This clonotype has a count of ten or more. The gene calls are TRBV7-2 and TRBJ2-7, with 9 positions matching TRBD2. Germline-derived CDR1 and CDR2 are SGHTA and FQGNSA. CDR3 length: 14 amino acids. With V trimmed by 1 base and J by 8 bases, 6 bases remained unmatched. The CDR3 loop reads CASSLERGVLKQYF. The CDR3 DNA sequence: TGTGCCAGCAGCTTAGAGCGGGGGGTATTGAAGCAGTACTTC.

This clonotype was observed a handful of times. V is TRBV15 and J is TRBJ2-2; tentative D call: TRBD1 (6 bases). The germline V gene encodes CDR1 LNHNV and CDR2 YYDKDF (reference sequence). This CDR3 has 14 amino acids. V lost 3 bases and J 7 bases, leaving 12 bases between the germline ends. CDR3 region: CATSRPQTGGELFF. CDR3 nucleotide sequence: TGTGCCACCAGCAGGCCCCAGACAGGCGGGGAGCTGTTTTTT.

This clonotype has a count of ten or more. CDR3 loop: CAINAGQVTGELFF. The CDR3 DNA sequence: TGTGCCATCAACGCGGGCCAGGTCACCGGGGAGCTGTTTTTT. The gene calls are TRBV10-3 and TRBJ2-2; D perhaps matches TRBD2 (5 bases). The CDR3 is 14 residues long. Trimming removed 7 bases at V and 4 bases at J, with 13 bases between. In germline, CDR1 is ENHRY, CDR2 SYGVKD.

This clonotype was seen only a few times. CDR3 sequence: CASRSTGESYEQYF. The DNA for the CDR3 is TGTGCAAGTCGCTCGACAGGGGAGTCCTACGAGCAGTACTTC. The V and J genes are TRBV12-2 and TRBJ2-7; the DNA was not used to check the table's D call, TRBD1. TRBV12-2 is recorded as a pseudogene. This CDR3 has 14 residues.

CDR3 sequence reads: CASSLGQSQPQHF. Here the CDR3 DNA reads TGTGCCAGCAGTTTAGGACAGTCCCAGCCCCAGCATTTT. The chain uses TRBV12-3 or TRBV12-4 and TRBJ1-5; D is possibly TRBD1 (5 bases). V lost 1 base to trimming and J lost 7 bases, with 8 bases between them. This CDR3 comprises 13 residues.

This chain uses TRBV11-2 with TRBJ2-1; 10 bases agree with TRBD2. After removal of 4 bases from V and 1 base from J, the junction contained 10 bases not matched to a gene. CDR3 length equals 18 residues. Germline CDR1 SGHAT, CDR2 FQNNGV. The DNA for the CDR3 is TGTGCCAGCAGCTCACTAAGGGGGGGACTAGCGTCCTACAATGAGCAGTTCTTC. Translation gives CASSSLRGGLASYNEQFF.

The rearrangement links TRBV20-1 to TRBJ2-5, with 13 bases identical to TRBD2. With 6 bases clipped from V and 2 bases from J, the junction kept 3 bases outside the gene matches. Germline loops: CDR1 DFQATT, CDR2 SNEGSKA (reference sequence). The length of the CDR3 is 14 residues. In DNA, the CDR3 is TGCAGTGCACGGACTAGCGGGGGTCAAGAGACCCAGTACTTC. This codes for CSARTSGGQETQYF.

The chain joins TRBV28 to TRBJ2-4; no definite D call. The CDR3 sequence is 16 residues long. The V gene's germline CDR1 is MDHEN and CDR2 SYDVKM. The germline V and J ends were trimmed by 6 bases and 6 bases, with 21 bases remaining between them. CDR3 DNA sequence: TGTGCCAGCAGCCCGGCCCCAGTTGGGTTTGGAAACATTCAGTACTTC. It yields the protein CASSPAPVGFGNIQYF.

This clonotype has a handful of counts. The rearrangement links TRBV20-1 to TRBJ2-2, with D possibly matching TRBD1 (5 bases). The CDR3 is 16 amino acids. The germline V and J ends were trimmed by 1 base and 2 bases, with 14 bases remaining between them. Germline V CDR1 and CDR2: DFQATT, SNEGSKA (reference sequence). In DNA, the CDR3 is TGCAGTGCTAGAGCTCTTACGCAGGGTAACACCGGGGAGCTGTTTTTT. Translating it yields CSARALTQGNTGELFF.

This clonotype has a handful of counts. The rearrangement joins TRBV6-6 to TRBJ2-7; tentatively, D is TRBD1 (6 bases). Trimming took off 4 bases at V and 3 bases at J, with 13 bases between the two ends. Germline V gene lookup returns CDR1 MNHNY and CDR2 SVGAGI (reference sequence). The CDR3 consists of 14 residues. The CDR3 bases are TGTGCCAGCAGTTCCCTTACAGGGATCTACGAGCAGTACTTC. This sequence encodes CASSSLTGIYEQYF.

CDR3: CASSSLAGGYEQYF. CDR3 in DNA: TGTGCCAGCAGTTCACTAGCGGGAGGGTACGAGCAGTACTTC. This sequence joins TRBV27 and TRBJ2-7; 13 nucleotides line up with TRBD2. This CDR3 comprises 14 residues. V gave up 4 bases and J gave up 4 bases; unmatched junction bases: 1. Germline V gives CDR1 MNHEY, CDR2 SMNVEV (reference sequence).

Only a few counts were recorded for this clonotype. The CDR3 here is CASSVVSGTTDTQYF. The CDR3 DNA reads as TGTGCCAGCAGTGTCGTTAGCGGGACGACAGATACGCAGTATTTT. This chain uses TRBV2 with TRBJ2-3; 8 bases agree with TRBD2. Germline trimming cut 4 bases from V and 3 bases from J; bases unmatched to any gene: 6. The germline gives CDR1 SNHLY, CDR2 FYNNEI. This CDR3 is built from 15 residues.

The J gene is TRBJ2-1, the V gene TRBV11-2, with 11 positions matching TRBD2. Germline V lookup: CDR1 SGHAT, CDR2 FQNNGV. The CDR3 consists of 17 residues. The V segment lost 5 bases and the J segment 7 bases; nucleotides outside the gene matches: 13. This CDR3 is CASSTHLLAGGGNEQFF. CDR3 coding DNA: TGTGCCAGCAGCACGCACCTTCTAGCGGGAGGCGGAAATGAGCAGTTCTTC.

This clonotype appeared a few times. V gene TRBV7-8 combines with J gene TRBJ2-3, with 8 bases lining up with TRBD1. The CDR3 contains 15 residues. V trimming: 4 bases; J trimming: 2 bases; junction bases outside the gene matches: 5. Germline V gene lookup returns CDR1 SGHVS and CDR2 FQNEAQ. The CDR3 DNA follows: TGTGCCAGCAGCTCCTCAGGGGGCCTCACAGATACGCAGTATTTT. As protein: CASSSSGGLTDTQYF.

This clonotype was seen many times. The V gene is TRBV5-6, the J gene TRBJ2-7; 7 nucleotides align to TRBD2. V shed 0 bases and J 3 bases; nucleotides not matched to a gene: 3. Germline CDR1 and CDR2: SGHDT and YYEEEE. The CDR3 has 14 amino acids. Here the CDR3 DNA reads TGTGCCAGCAGCTTGGGACTAGCTGACTACGAGCAGTACTTC. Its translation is CASSLGLADYEQYF.

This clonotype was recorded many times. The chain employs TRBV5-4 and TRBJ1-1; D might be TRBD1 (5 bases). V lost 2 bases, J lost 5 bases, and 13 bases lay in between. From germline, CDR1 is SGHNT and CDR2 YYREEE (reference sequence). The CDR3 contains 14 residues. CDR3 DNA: TGTGCCAGCAGCTTCGGGCAGGGAAATACTGAAGCTTTCTTT. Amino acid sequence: CASSFGQGNTEAFF.

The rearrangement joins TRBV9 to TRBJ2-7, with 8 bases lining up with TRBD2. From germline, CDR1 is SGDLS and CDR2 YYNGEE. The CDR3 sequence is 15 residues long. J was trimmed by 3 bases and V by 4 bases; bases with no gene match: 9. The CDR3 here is CASSSGGGSVYEQYF. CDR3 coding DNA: TGTGCCAGCAGCTCAGGCGGGGGGTCCGTCTACGAGCAGTACTTC.

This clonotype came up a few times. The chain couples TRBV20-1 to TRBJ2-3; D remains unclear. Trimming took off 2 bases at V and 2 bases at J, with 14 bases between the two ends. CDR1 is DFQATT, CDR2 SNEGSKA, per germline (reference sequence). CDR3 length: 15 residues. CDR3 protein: CSARSAEPFTDTQYF. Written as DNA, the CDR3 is TGCAGTGCTAGAAGTGCGGAACCTTTCACAGATACGCAGTATTTT.

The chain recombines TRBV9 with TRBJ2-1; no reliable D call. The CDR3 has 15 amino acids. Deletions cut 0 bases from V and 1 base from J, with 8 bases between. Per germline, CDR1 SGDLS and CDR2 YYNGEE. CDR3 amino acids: CASSVGSLSYNEQFF. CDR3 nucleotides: TGTGCCAGCAGCGTAGGGAGCCTATCCTACAATGAGCAGTTCTTC.

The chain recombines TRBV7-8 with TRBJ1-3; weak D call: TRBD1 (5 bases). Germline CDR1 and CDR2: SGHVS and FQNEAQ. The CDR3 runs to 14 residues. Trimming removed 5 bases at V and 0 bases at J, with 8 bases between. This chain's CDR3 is CASSRGVSGNTIYF. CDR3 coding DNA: TGTGCCAGCAGCCGGGGGGTCTCTGGAAACACCATATATTTT.

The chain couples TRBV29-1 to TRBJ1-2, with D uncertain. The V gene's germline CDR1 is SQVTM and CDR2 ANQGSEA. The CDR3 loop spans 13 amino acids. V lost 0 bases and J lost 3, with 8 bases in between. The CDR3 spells CSVEESGYYGYTF. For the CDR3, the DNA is TGCAGCGTTGAAGAATCGGGGTACTATGGCTACACCTTC. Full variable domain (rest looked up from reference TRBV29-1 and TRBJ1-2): SAVISQKPSRDICQRGTSLTIQCQVDSQVTMMFWYRQQPGQSLTLIATANQGSEATYESGFVIDKFPISRPNLTFSTLTVSNMSPEDSSIYLCSVEESGYYGYTFGSGTRLTVV.

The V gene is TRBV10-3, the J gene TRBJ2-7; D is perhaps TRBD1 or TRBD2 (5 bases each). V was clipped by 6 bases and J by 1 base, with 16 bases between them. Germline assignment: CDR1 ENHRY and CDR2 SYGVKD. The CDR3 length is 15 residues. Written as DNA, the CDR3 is TGTGCCATCAGGGGACCTAGGGATGGGTCCTACGAGCAGTACTTC. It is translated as CAIRGPRDGSYEQYF.

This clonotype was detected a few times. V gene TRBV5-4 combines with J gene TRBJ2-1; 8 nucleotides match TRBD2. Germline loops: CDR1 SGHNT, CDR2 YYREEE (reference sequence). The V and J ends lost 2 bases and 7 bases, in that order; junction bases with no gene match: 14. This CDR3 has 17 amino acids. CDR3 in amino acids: CASSLFIGTSQVNEQFF. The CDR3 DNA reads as TGTGCCAGCAGCTTATTTATTGGGACTAGTCAGGTGAATGAGCAGTTCTTC.